This T cell receptor (beta chain) was captured by sequencing in a study of spatial heterogeneity in lung cancer. TCRdb passed the 5' RACE reads through MiXCR, listing each CDR3 protein once. The data contain 13,000 or so distinct CDR3 sequences, approximately 5.5% of them seen just once; the ten biggest clones take up almost 25%. Germline CDR1 is DFQATT and CDR2 is SNEGSKA (reference sequence). The length of the CDR3 is 13 residues. Between the trimmed V and J ends, which lost 1 base and 1 base, there was a span of 8 bases. General study results and limits: The number of expanded tumor alpha and beta chains correlated with mutation number.

This clonotype was recorded at least ten times. What it binds is not known. In a library made to pick up alpha chains, this beta chain is a stray read with a size that means little. Time point here: sample taken at primary tumor resection. The sample was lung tumor tissue, taken at surgery. The TCR sequence derives from a male donor with early-stage non-small cell lung cancer. This chain joins TRBV20-1 and TRBJ2-7; TRBD1 is a possible D gene (5 bases). In DNA form, the CDR3 reads TGCAGTGCTAGAGGACAGATTTCCTACGAGCAGTACTTC. It is translated as CSARGQISYEQYF.